These 17 T cell receptor beta chains originate from one sample sequenced in a study of blood T cell repertoires in COVID-19. The method was immunoSEQ multiplex PCR; TCRdb's version includes in-frame clones alone and lacks a portion of them. Of tens of thousands of clones listed, approximately 89% are singletons. Sequenced: peripheral blood. These receptors were obtained from a woman aged 45-59 years with active COVID-19.

The rearrangement joins TRBV15 to TRBJ2-1; 9 nucleotides line up with TRBD2. Losses at the gene ends were 3 bases for V and 6 bases for J; bases not matched to a gene: 9. The CDR3 has 16 amino acids. CDR1 and CDR2 from the germline V gene are LNHNV and YYDKDF (reference sequence). The CDR3 spells CATSRGMREGLNEQFF. CDR3 DNA: TGTGCCACCAGCAGGGGTATGCGGGAGGGCCTCAATGAGCAGTTCTTC.

The chain is built from TRBV28 and TRBJ2-5; D is unresolved. The CDR3 is 12 amino acids. Trimming removed 10 bases from V and 1 base from J, with 10 bases in between. Per the germline V gene, CDR1 is MDHEN and CDR2 is SYDVKM. The CDR3 reads CATNTFQETQYF. DNA of the CDR3: TGTGCCACCAACACATTCCAAGAGACCCAGTACTTC.

The chain couples TRBV28 to TRBJ1-1; the D gene is possibly TRBD1 (5 bases). The V gene lost 6 bases and the J gene lost 1 base, with 12 bases spanning the gap. This CDR3 comprises 14 residues. Germline CDR1 and CDR2: MDHEN and SYDVKM. CDR3 residues: CASRGQWRNTEAFF. CDR3 nucleotides: TGTGCCAGCAGGGGGCAATGGAGGAACACTGAAGCTTTCTTT. Full variable domain (remainder filled in from reference TRBV28 and TRBJ1-1): DVKVTQSSRYLVKRTGEKVFLECVQDMDHENMFWYRQDPGLGLRLIYFSYDVKMKEKGDIPEGYSVSREKKERFSLILESASTNQTSMYLCASRGQWRNTEAFFGQGTRLTVV.

This sequence joins TRBV6-6 and TRBJ2-7, with D possibly matching TRBD2 (6 bases). This CDR3 spans 14 amino acids. V shed 6 bases and J shed 2 bases, with 14 bases lying between them. CDR1 MNHNY and CDR2 SVGAGI come from the germline V gene (reference sequence). The CDR3 is CASRGRGITYEQYF. Here the CDR3 DNA reads TGTGCCAGCAGGGGACGCGGGATCACCTACGAGCAGTACTTC.

The V and J genes are TRBV28 and TRBJ1-1; TRBD1 is a possible D gene (6 bases). Trimming took off 0 bases at V and 5 bases at J, with 10 bases between the two ends. The CDR3 contains 14 residues. Germline lookup yields CDR1 MDHEN and CDR2 SYDVKM. The CDR3 sequence is CASSLWGAGTEAFF. The CDR3 DNA follows: TGTGCCAGCAGTTTATGGGGGGCCGGGACTGAAGCTTTCTTT.

V gene TRBV24-1 combines with J gene TRBJ2-7; TRBD2 aligns across 9 bases. Germline assignment: CDR1 KGHDR and CDR2 SFDVKD. This CDR3 comprises 16 residues. J was trimmed by 6 bases and V by 4 bases; bases with no gene match: 12. The CDR3 loop reads CATSDQREVFPSEQYF. The DNA of the CDR3 is TGTGCCACCAGTGACCAGCGGGAGGTCTTTCCGTCCGAGCAGTACTTC.

This clone has a single count. The rearrangement joins TRBV4-2 to TRBJ2-7; D gene uncertain. V was clipped by 0 bases and J by 2 bases, with 8 bases between them. The CDR3 is 14 amino acids. Germline assignment: CDR1 LGHNA and CDR2 YNFKEQ. The CDR3 region has the DNA TGTGCCAGCAGCCAAGATCACAATCCCTACGAGCAGTACTTC. It encodes CASSQDHNPYEQYF.

The chain combines TRBV5-5 with TRBJ2-1, with 9 bases fitting TRBD1. This CDR3 contains 17 residues. In germline, CDR1 is SGHKS, CDR2 YYEKEE (reference sequence). With 2 bases clipped from V and 4 bases from J, the junction kept 10 bases outside the gene matches. CDR3 DNA sequence: TGTGCCAGCAGCTTACCCGGGACAGGGAGTATATACAATGAGCAGTTCTTC. It is translated as CASSLPGTGSIYNEQFF.

The chain is built from TRBV19 and TRBJ2-1; perhaps TRBD2 as D (6 bases). The V gene lost 1 base and the J gene lost 4 bases, with 11 bases spanning the gap. Germline CDR1 and CDR2: LNHDA and SQIVND (reference sequence). The CDR3 is made up of 15 amino acids. Here the CDR3 reads CASSIANSGYNEQFF. The DNA for the CDR3 is TGTGCCAGTAGTATAGCGAATAGCGGATACAATGAGCAGTTCTTC.

The chain employs TRBV6-5 and TRBJ1-2; 8 nucleotides line up with TRBD1. The CDR3 is 13 residues long. Germline V gene lookup returns CDR1 MNHEY and CDR2 SVGAGI. V trimming: 0 bases; J trimming: 11 bases; junction bases outside the gene matches: 5. This CDR3 is CASSYSTQGAYTF. CDR3 coding DNA: TGTGCCAGCAGTTACTCGACCCAGGGGGCATACACCTTC.

The CDR3 is CASSLKRHTEAFF. CDR3 coding DNA: TGTGCCAGCAGCCTCAAGCGTCACACTGAAGCTTTCTTT. This rearrangement joins TRBV5-8 to TRBJ1-1; D is unresolved. The CDR3 extends over 13 amino acids. Per germline, CDR1 SGHTS and CDR2 YDEGEE. Trimming left V 4 bases short and J 3 bases short, with 10 bases between.

The chain employs TRBV9 and TRBJ1-1; TRBD1 matches 8 bases. CDR3 size: 14 residues. The V gene's germline CDR1 is SGDLS and CDR2 YYNGEE. The V segment lost 4 bases and the J segment 0 bases; nucleotides outside the gene matches: 2. DNA of the CDR3: TGTGCCAGCAGCCGGACAGGGATGAACACTGAAGCTTTCTTT. It translates to CASSRTGMNTEAFF.

This chain uses TRBV28 with TRBJ2-7, with 14 positions matching TRBD2. Germline loops: CDR1 MDHEN, CDR2 SYDVKM. Trimming cost V 8 bases and J 1 base; bases outside gene matches: 1. The CDR3 covers 14 residues. The CDR3 bases are TGTGCCAGCGGGACTAGCGGGAGATCCTACGAGCAGTACTTC. Translation gives CASGTSGRSYEQYF.

The chain joins TRBV5-6 to TRBJ2-3; a weak D match, TRBD1 (5 bases). Trimming left V 0 bases short and J 0 bases short, with 11 bases between. Germline V gene sequence: CDR1 SGHDT, CDR2 YYEEEE. The CDR3 runs 16 residues. The CDR3 sequence: CASSLAGFTSTDTQYF. In DNA form, the CDR3 reads TGTGCCAGCAGCTTGGCAGGGTTTACTAGCACAGATACGCAGTATTTT.

The V call is TRBV5-1, the J call TRBJ2-5; 8 nucleotides line up with TRBD1. Germline CDR1 is SGHRS and CDR2 is YFSETQ. CDR3 length: 14 residues. V gave up 2 bases and J gave up 5 bases; unmatched junction bases: 5. As DNA, the CDR3 is TGCGCCAGCAGCTTCGACAGGGGTGGCGAGACCCAGTACTTC. Amino acid sequence: CASSFDRGGETQYF.

J is TRBJ1-1 and V is TRBV5-1; weak D call: TRBD1 (6 bases). Per the germline V gene, CDR1 is SGHRS and CDR2 is YFSETQ. This CDR3 spans 15 amino acids. The ends were cut back, 4 bases at V and 2 bases at J, with 15 bases in the middle. CDR3 sequence (DNA): TGCGCCAGCAGCACTACAGGGCCCGGAAACACTGAAGCTTTCTTT. This codes for CASSTTGPGNTEAFF.

This chain joins TRBV19 and TRBJ1-2; D is unclear. V shed 3 bases and J shed 3 bases, with 8 bases lying between them. CDR1 LNHDA and CDR2 SQIVND come from the germline V gene (reference sequence). The CDR3 spans 13 residues. Here the CDR3 DNA reads TGTGCCAGTAGTATCTCGGCGGACTATGGCTACACCTTC. As protein: CASSISADYGYTF.